This T cell receptor (beta chain) was sequenced in a study of radiotherapy plus CTLA-4 blockade in lung cancer. For the study at large: Objective responses were documented in under 20% of patients, with disease control in approximately 32%. Notes on the study in general: Together with interferon-beta, which increased in serum after radiation, early dynamic changes in blood T cell clones were reportedly the best predictors of response. TCR clones originating in tumors grew in number in blood after radiotherapy plus ipilimumab.

Libraries were prepared by immunoSEQ multiplex PCR; TCRdb keeps only in-frame clonotypes and omits some of them. This table has approximately 81,000 clones, under 80% appearing once. The CDR3 length is 13 residues. The germline gives CDR1 LGHNA, CDR2 YNFKEQ. With 1 base removed from V and 7 bases from J, the gap between germline ends came to 7 bases. Ipilimumab-mediated CTLA-4 blockade plus focal radiation was given to patients having chemo-refractory metastatic non-small-cell lung cancer. As regards this clone: No antigen is known for it.

This receptor was identified in a human donor with non-small cell lung cancer who had a partial response to radiotherapy plus ipilimumab. Some clones in this sample may be carry-over from other donors' samples. Sequenced material: peripheral blood, taken from a patient treated with radiotherapy plus ipilimumab. V gene TRBV4-2 combines with J gene TRBJ2-2; D not certain. The CDR3 protein is CASSQGAGGELFF. Here the CDR3 DNA reads TGTGCCAGCAGCCAAGGGGCTGGCGGGGAGCTGTTTTTT.